This record looks at one T cell receptor (beta chain) sequence and its context. Its antigen is not known. The data were obtained in a study of OX40 agonist ivuxolimab in advanced cancers. Whole-study context: Having had anti-PD-1, anti-PD-L1 or anti-CTLA-4 therapy before was allowed, and 40% to 45% had some.

Some clones are missing from TCRdb's copy, which holds only in-frame ones; the method was immunoSEQ multiplex PCR. The sample contains tens of thousands of clones, less than 95% of which appear only once. The CDR3 totals 11 residues. Trimming took off 0 bases at V and 10 bases at J, with 10 bases between the two ends. Germline loops: CDR1 DFQATT, CDR2 SNEGSKA (reference sequence). With baseline, cycle 4 day 1, and cycle 7 day 1 as timepoints, blood was sampled. General study findings and limits: Clonal expansion in partial responders at 0.1-3.0 mg/kg ranked among the lowest. Expanded peripheral T cell antigen specificity was not determined.

V and J are TRBV20-1 and TRBJ2-7; D may correspond to TRBD1 or TRBD2 (5 bases each). The origin of this receptor is an adult with an advanced solid tumor such as melanoma, head and neck, liver or kidney cancer. The specimen comprised CD4+ or CD8+ T cells sorted from blood, sampled in a trial of the OX40 agonist ivuxolimab. DNA for the CDR3: TGCAGTGCTAGAGAAATCGGGGCCCAGTACTTC. Amino acids: CSAREIGAQYF.